A selection of T cell receptor beta chains follows, all from one sample in a study of T cell responses to AZD1222 COVID-19 vaccine. The method was immunoSEQ multiplex PCR; TCRdb's version includes in-frame clones alone and lacks a portion of them. This sample has some 110,000 clones, with about nine tenths found just once. Sequences were derived from peripheral blood, sampled on day 0 of AZD1222 vaccination. The origin of the receptors is an adult in good health. Both conserved end residues are part of each CDR3. D genes are given only for firm matches. Size tells how often a clone was seen (once, few, many) or the class of an expanded clone, and some rows leave it out.

len: 15
j_gene: TRBJ2-1
abundance: -
d_gene: -
v_gene: TRBV6-5
CDR3aa: CASSYGTPFYNEQFF
CDR3nt: TGTGCCAGCAGTTACGGGACACCGTTCTACAATGAGCAGTTCTTC

len: 14
j_gene: TRBJ2-1
abundance: -
d_gene: -
v_gene: TRBV4-1
CDR3aa: CASSRAGSRNEQFF
CDR3nt: TGCGCCAGCAGCCGAGCGGGTAGCAGGAATGAGCAGTTCTTC

len: 14
j_gene: TRBJ1-4
abundance: -
d_gene: TRBD1
v_gene: TRBV5-1
CDR3aa: CASSSDRVVEKLFF
CDR3nt: TGCGCCAGCAGCTCTGACAGGGTTGTTGAAAAACTGTTTTTT

len: 16
j_gene: TRBJ1-2
abundance: -
d_gene: -
v_gene: TRBV7-9
CDR3aa: CASSLGPIPANYGYTF
CDR3nt: TGTGCCAGCAGCTTAGGCCCTATCCCGGCGAACTATGGCTACACCTTC

len: 16
j_gene: TRBJ1-4
abundance: -
d_gene: -
v_gene: TRBV5-1
CDR3aa: CASSLGADNWDEKLFF
CDR3nt: TGCGCCAGCAGCTTGGGGGCCGATAATTGGGATGAAAAACTGTTTTTT

len: 13
j_gene: TRBJ2-1
abundance: -
d_gene: TRBD2
v_gene: TRBV24-1
CDR3aa: CATSDLTSGKQFF
CDR3nt: TGTGCCACCAGTGACCTAACTAGCGGTAAGCAGTTCTTC

len: 13
j_gene: TRBJ1-2
abundance: -
d_gene: -
v_gene: TRBV27
CDR3aa: CASSFGPAVGYTF
CDR3nt: TGTGCCAGCAGTTTCGGCCCGGCGGTTGGCTACACCTTC

len: 14
j_gene: TRBJ1-2
abundance: -
d_gene: -
v_gene: TRBV6-5
CDR3aa: CASKYESSARGYTF
CDR3nt: TGTGCCAGCAAATACGAGAGCAGCGCTAGGGGCTACACCTTC

len: 15
j_gene: TRBJ2-7
abundance: -
d_gene: -
v_gene: TRBV7-2
CDR3aa: CASSLALHRTGEQYF
CDR3nt: TGTGCCAGCAGCTTAGCGCTACACAGGACTGGCGAGCAGTACTTC

len: 15
j_gene: TRBJ1-6
abundance: -
d_gene: -
v_gene: TRBV7-9
CDR3aa: CASSDPGSGTSPLHF
CDR3nt: TGTGCCAGCAGCGATCCCGGATCTGGAACTTCACCCCTCCACTTT

len: 14
j_gene: TRBJ2-1
abundance: -
d_gene: -
v_gene: TRBV5-4
CDR3aa: CASSFDGSGNEQFF
CDR3nt: TGTGCCAGCAGCTTTGACGGGAGTGGCAATGAGCAGTTCTTC

len: 16
j_gene: TRBJ1-4
abundance: once
d_gene: -
v_gene: TRBV7-2
CDR3aa: CASSLDGFATNEKLFF
CDR3nt: TGTGCCAGCAGCTTAGACGGTTTCGCAACTAATGAAAAACTGTTTTTT

len: 13
j_gene: TRBJ1-4
abundance: -
d_gene: -
v_gene: TRBV7-2
CDR3aa: CASSLDLREKLFF
CDR3nt: TGTGCCAGCAGCTTGGACCTTCGGGAAAAACTGTTTTTT

len: 15
j_gene: TRBJ2-1
abundance: -
d_gene: TRBD1
v_gene: TRBV5-1
CDR3aa: CASSVRQGARNEQFF
CDR3nt: TGCGCCAGCAGCGTCCGACAGGGCGCTAGGAATGAGCAGTTCTTC

len: 14
j_gene: TRBJ2-7
abundance: once
d_gene: -
v_gene: TRBV28
CDR3aa: CASGGMDHGYEQYF
CDR3nt: TGTGCCAGTGGGGGCATGGACCACGGATACGAGCAGTACTTC

len: 14
j_gene: TRBJ1-3
abundance: few
d_gene: -
v_gene: TRBV21-1
CDR3aa: CASSVGQGGNTIYF
CDR3nt: TGTGCCAGCAGCGTTGGACAGGGAGGGAACACCATATATTTT

len: 13
j_gene: TRBJ1-2
abundance: -
d_gene: TRBD1
v_gene: TRBV6-5
CDR3aa: CANGQGAQYGYTF
CDR3nt: TGTGCCAACGGACAGGGGGCCCAATATGGCTACACCTTC

len: 13
j_gene: TRBJ2-7
abundance: -
d_gene: -
v_gene: TRBV5-1
CDR3aa: CASSLGNTYEQYF
CDR3nt: TGCGCCAGCAGCTTAGGCAATACCTACGAGCAGTACTTC

len: 15
j_gene: TRBJ1-5
abundance: -
d_gene: -
v_gene: TRBV5-6
CDR3aa: CASSLRAVRNQPQHF
CDR3nt: TGTGCCAGCAGCTTGCGAGCGGTGCGCAATCAGCCCCAGCATTTT

len: 13
j_gene: TRBJ1-1
abundance: -
d_gene: -
v_gene: TRBV7-2
CDR3aa: CASSYKRNTEAFF
CDR3nt: TGTGCCAGCAGTTATAAGAGGAACACTGAAGCTTTCTTT

len: 14
j_gene: TRBJ2-7
abundance: -
d_gene: -
v_gene: TRBV7-2
CDR3aa: CASSLMGGYYEQYF
CDR3nt: TGTGCCAGCAGCTTAATGGGGGGCTACTACGAGCAGTACTTC

len: 12
j_gene: TRBJ2-3
abundance: -
d_gene: TRBD1
v_gene: TRBV7-8
CDR3aa: CASSPHGQEQYF
CDR3nt: TGTGCCAGCAGCCCCCATGGACAGGAGCAGTATTTT

len: 13
j_gene: TRBJ2-7
abundance: -
d_gene: -
v_gene: TRBV5-4
CDR3aa: CASSLGPGDEQYF
CDR3nt: TGTGCCAGCAGCTTAGGACCCGGCGACGAGCAGTACTTC

len: 11
j_gene: TRBJ2-5
abundance: -
d_gene: -
v_gene: TRBV12-3/TRBV12-4
CDR3aa: CASSYQETQYF
CDR3nt: TGTGCCAGCAGTTACCAAGAGACCCAGTACTTC

len: 15
j_gene: TRBJ2-1
abundance: -
d_gene: -
v_gene: TRBV5-1
CDR3aa: CASSSSSGIDNEQFF
CDR3nt: TGCGCCAGCAGCTCCTCATCGGGCATCGACAATGAGCAGTTCTTC

len: 13
j_gene: TRBJ2-1
abundance: -
d_gene: -
v_gene: TRBV5-4
CDR3aa: CASSPGTHDEQFF
CDR3nt: TGTGCCAGCAGCCCCGGGACACACGATGAGCAGTTCTTC

len: 15
j_gene: TRBJ2-7
abundance: -
d_gene: TRBD2
v_gene: TRBV7-2
CDR3aa: CASSSSGLARYEQYF
CDR3nt: TGTGCCAGCAGCTCCTCGGGACTAGCTAGGTACGAGCAGTACTTC

len: 15
j_gene: TRBJ2-2
abundance: -
d_gene: TRBD1
v_gene: TRBV30
CDR3aa: CALRDRGARTGELFF
CDR3nt: TGTGCCCTCCGGGACAGGGGGGCCAGGACCGGGGAGCTGTTTTTT

len: 15
j_gene: TRBJ1-5
abundance: few
d_gene: -
v_gene: TRBV6-5
CDR3aa: CASSYSGESNQPQHF
CDR3nt: TGTGCCAGCAGTTACTCAGGGGAAAGCAATCAGCCCCAGCATTTT

len: 13
j_gene: TRBJ1-5
abundance: -
d_gene: -
v_gene: TRBV12-3/TRBV12-4
CDR3aa: CASSLSRDQPQHF
CDR3nt: TGTGCCAGCAGTTTAAGTAGGGATCAGCCCCAGCATTTT

len: 14
j_gene: TRBJ2-7
abundance: -
d_gene: TRBD1
v_gene: TRBV19
CDR3aa: CASDRGQGAYEQYF
CDR3nt: TGTGCCAGTGATCGAGGACAGGGGGCTTACGAGCAGTACTTC